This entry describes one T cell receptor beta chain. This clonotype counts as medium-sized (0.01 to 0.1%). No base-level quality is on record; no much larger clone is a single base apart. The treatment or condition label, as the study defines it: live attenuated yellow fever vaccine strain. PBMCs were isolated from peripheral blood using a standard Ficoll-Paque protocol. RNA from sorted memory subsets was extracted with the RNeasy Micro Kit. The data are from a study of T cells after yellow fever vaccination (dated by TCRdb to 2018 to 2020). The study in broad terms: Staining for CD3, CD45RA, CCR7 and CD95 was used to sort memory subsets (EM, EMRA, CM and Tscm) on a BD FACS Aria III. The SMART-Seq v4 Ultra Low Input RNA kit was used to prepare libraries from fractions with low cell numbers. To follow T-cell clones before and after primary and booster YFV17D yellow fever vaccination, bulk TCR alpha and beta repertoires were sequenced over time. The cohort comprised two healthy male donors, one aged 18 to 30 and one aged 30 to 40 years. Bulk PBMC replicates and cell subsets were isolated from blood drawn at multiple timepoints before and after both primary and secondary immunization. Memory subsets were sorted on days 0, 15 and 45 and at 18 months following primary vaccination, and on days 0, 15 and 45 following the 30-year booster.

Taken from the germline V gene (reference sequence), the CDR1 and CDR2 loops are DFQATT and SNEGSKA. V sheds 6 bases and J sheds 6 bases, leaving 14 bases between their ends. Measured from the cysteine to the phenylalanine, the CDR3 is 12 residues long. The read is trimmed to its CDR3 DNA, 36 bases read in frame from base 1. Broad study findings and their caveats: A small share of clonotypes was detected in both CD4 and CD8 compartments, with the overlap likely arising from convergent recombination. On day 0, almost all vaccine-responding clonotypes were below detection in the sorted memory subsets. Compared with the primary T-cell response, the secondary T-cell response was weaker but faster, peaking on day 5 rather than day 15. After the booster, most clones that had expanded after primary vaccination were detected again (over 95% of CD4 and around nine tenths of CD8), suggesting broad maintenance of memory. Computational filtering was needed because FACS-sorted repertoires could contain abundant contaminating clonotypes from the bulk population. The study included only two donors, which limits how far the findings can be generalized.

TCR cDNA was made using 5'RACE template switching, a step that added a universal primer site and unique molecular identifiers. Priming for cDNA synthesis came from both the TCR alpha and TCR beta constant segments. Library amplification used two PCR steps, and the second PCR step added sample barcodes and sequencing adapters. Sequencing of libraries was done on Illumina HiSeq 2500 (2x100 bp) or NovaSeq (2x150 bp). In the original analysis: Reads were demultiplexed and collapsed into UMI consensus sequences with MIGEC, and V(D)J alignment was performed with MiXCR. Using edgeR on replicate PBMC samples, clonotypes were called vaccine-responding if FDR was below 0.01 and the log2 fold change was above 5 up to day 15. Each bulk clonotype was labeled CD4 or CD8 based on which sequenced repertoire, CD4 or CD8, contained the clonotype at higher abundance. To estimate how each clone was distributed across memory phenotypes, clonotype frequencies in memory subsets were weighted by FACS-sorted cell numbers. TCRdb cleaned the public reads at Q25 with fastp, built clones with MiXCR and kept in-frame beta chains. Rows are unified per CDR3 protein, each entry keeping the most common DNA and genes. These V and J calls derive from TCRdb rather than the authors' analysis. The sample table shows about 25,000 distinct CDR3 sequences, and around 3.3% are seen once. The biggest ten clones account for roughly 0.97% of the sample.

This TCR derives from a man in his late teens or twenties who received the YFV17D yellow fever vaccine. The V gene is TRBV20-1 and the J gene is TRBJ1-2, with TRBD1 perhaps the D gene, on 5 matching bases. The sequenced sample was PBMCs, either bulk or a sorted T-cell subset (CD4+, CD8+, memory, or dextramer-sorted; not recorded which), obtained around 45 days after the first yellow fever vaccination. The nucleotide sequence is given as TGCAGTGCCGATAGGGGCGCGAATGGCTACACCTTC. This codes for CSADRGANGYTF.